The present TCR beta chain was sequenced within a study of cytomegalovirus exposure and HLA in healthy donors. General study findings and limits: Listed as cytomegalovirus-associated were 170 or so TCR beta chains. A missense DCLRE1C variant was associated with V- and J-gene trimming of TCR beta chains in a later analysis, and an independent cohort replicated the association. Indistinguishable V segments such as TRBV6-2 and TRBV6-3 were excluded.

Germline V lookup: CDR1 MGHRA, CDR2 YSYEKL. J was trimmed by 4 bases and V by 5 bases; bases with no gene match: 4. The CDR3 sequence is 14 residues long. The PCR contained 60 Vbeta and 13 Jbeta primers. Clones were sequenced by immunoSEQ multiplex PCR, and TCRdb holds only the in-frame ones, with some missing. In the table there are fewer than 200,000 clones, more than 65% of which are singletons. In regard to this clone: Its antigen is as yet unknown. Additional DNA sequences in this sample encode the identical CDR3.

This chain connects TRBV4-1 to TRBJ2-7; 11 nucleotides agree with TRBD1. The specimen sequenced was PBMCs. The sequence was collected from a girl aged 2 to 9 in good health and CMV-seropositive. The CDR3, as DNA: TGCGCCAGCAGCAGAGGACAGGGGGCTTACGAGCAGTACTTC. Encoded protein: CASSRGQGAYEQYF.